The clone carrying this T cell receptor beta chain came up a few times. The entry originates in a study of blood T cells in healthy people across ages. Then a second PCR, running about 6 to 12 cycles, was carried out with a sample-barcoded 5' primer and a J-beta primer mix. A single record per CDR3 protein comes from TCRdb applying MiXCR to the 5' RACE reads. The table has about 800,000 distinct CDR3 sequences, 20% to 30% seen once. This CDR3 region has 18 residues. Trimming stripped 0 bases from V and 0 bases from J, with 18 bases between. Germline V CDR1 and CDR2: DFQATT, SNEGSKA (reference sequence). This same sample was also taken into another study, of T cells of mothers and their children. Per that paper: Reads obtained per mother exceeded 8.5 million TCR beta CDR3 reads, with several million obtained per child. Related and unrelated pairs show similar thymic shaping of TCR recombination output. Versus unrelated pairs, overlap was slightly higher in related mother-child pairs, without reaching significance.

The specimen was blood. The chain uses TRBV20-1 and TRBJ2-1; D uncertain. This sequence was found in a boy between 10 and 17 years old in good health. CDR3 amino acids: CSARDLFSDGLSYNEQFF. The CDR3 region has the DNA TGCAGTGCTAGAGATCTATTTTCCGACGGCCTCTCCTACAATGAGCAGTTCTTC.